Below are 10 T cell receptor beta chains sequenced from a single sample in a study of technical replicates of blood from several donors. The repertoire was sequenced with immunoSEQ multiplex PCR; TCRdb's copy has only in-frame clones and lacks some. The sample has about 74,000 clones; approximately 95% are singletons. The specimen sequenced was T cells isolated from PBMCs. The receptors here all came from a human donor in good health.

CDR3 sequence reads: CATSRPPTYGYTF. CDR3 nucleotides: TGTGCCACCAGTCGGCCCCCGACTTATGGCTACACCTTC. The chain has TRBV15 and TRBJ1-2; D not resolved. This CDR3 is built from 13 residues. Germline V CDR1 and CDR2: LNHNV, YYDKDF (reference sequence). V was shortened by 6 bases and J by 5 bases, with 13 bases between the two germline ends.

The V call is TRBV27, the J call TRBJ2-3, with 11 bases that match TRBD2. This CDR3 is built from 16 residues. V lost 7 bases to trimming and J lost 1 base; unmatched junction nucleotides: 7. Germline values: CDR1 MNHEY, CDR2 SMNVEV (reference sequence). The CDR3 DNA is TGTGCCAGCACCGTCCTAGCGGGGGGCGGCACAGATACGCAGTATTTT. Protein: CASTVLAGGGTDTQYF.

The CDR3 here is CASSLEQGGADTQYF. CDR3 in DNA: TGCGCCAGCAGCTTGGAACAGGGTGGGGCAGATACGCAGTATTTT. This chain connects TRBV5-1 to TRBJ2-3; a possible D gene is TRBD1 (6 bases). Germline values: CDR1 SGHRS, CDR2 YFSETQ. The CDR3 extends over 15 amino acids. V lost 0 bases and J 4 bases, leaving 12 bases between the germline ends.

The V gene is TRBV7-9, the J gene TRBJ2-7; no firm D call. The CDR3 has 14 amino acids. Germline CDR1 SEHNR, CDR2 FQNEAQ (reference sequence). V lost 5 bases and J lost 2, with 13 bases in between. CDR3 residues: CASSPFGLTYEQYF. CDR3 bases: TGTGCCAGCAGCCCCTTTGGGCTCACCTACGAGCAGTACTTC.

This clone appeared once. This chain uses TRBV29-1 with TRBJ2-3, with 10 bases fitting TRBD1. Germline V CDR1 and CDR2: SQVTM, ANQGSEA. The CDR3 is made up of 14 amino acids. Unmatched junction bases numbered 5, after V lost 4 bases and J lost 4 bases. Written as DNA, the CDR3 is TGCAGCGTTGCCTCGGGACAGGGGCCAGATACGCAGTATTTT. This codes for CSVASGQGPDTQYF.

The chain carries TRBV5-1 and TRBJ2-7, with 11 bases identical to TRBD2. The CDR3 has 18 residues. Per the germline V gene, CDR1 is SGHRS and CDR2 is YFSETQ. The V gene end was trimmed by 3 bases and the J gene end by 2 bases; junction bases not matched to a gene: 13. The CDR3 spells CASSSTLGSSGGTYEQYF. The CDR3 DNA sequence: TGCGCCAGCAGCTCAACCCTAGGGTCTAGCGGGGGGACCTACGAGCAGTACTTC.

The V and J genes are TRBV30 and TRBJ2-6, with a weak D call TRBD2 (6 bases). Germline V gene data show CDR1 as GTSNPN and CDR2 as SVGIG (reference sequence). CDR3 size: 14 residues. V was clipped by 4 bases and J by 1 base, with 8 bases between them. CDR3 DNA: TGTGCCTGGATGACTAGTTCTGGGGCCAACGTCCTGACTTTC. This translates into CAWMTSSGANVLTF. The full variable domain, completed using reference TRBV30 and TRBJ2-6, is SQTIHQWPATLVQPVGSPLSLECTVEGTSNPNLYWYRQAAGRGLQLLFYSVGIGQISSEVPQNLSASRPQDRQFILSSKKLLLSDSGFYLCAWMTSSGANVLTFGAGSRLTVL.

The gene calls are TRBV4-1 and TRBJ2-1; TRBD2 matches 8 bases. Trimming at V came to 0 bases and at J to 9 bases, leaving 7 bases not matched to a gene. Germline CDR1 and CDR2: MGHRA and YSYEKL. The CDR3 loop spans 15 amino acids. DNA of the CDR3: TGCGCCAGCAGCCAAGATACGGGGGGGTCTAGTGAGCAGTTCTTC. Encoded protein: CASSQDTGGSSEQFF.

CDR3 in DNA: TGTGCCAGCCAGGCAGGGCTAGACGGGGAGCTGTTTTTT. It translates to CASQAGLDGELFF. The V and J genes are TRBV7-9 and TRBJ2-2, with a possible D match to TRBD1 (5 bases). CDR3 length: 13 amino acids. Germline V gives CDR1 SEHNR, CDR2 FQNEAQ (reference sequence). Trimming removed 8 bases at V and 7 bases at J, with 14 bases between.

The chain employs TRBV4-1 and TRBJ1-5, with 10 bases matching TRBD1. The germline gives CDR1 MGHRA, CDR2 YSYEKL. The CDR3 spans 16 residues. The trim removed 3 bases at V and 5 bases at J, leaving 7 bases unmatched. CDR3: CASSQVDRGFDQPQHF. CDR3 DNA: TGCGCCAGCAGCCAGGTGGACAGGGGGTTCGATCAGCCCCAGCATTTT.